This T cell receptor beta chain stems from a study of identical twins. The V gene end was trimmed by 4 bases and the J gene end by 5 bases; junction bases not matched to a gene: 9. This CDR3 spans 15 amino acids. The V gene's germline CDR1 is SGHDT and CDR2 YYEEEE. A universal primer site was created by template switching, with the cDNA bearing unique molecular identifiers. TCRdb reprocessed the 5' RACE reads with MiXCR, giving one entry per CDR3 protein. The table lists 400,000 to 550,000 distinct CDR3 sequences, under 25% of them singletons, with 0.75% to 0.95% in the top ten. These same data were also listed under a study on T cells expressing NK-cell markers.

This clonotype was sampled from a young woman in good health. This chain uses TRBV5-6 with TRBJ2-3; 8 bases map to TRBD1. Specimen: CD4+ T cells sorted from blood. The CDR3 region is CASSPRTGLKDTQYF. In nucleotides, the CDR3 is TGTGCCAGCAGCCCAAGGACAGGGCTAAAAGATACGCAGTATTTT.